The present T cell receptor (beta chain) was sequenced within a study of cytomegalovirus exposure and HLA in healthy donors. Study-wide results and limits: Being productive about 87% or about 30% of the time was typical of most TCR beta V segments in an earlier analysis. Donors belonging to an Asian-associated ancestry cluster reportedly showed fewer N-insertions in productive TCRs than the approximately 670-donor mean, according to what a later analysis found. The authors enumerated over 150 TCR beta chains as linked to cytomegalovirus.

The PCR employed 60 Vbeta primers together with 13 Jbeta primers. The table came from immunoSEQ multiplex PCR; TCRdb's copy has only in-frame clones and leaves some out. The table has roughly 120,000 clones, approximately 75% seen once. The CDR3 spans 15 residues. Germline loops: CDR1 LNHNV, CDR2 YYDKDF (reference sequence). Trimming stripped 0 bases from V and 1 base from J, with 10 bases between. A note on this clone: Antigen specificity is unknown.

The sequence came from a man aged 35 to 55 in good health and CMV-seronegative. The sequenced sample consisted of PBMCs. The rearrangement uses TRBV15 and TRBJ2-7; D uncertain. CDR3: CATSREFGFSYEQYF. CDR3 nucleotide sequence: TGTGCCACCAGCAGAGAGTTCGGGTTTTCCTACGAGCAGTACTTC. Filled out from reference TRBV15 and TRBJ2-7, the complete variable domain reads DAMVIQNPRYQVTQFGKPVTLSCSQTLNHNVMYWYQQKSSQAPKLLFHYYDKDFNNEADTPDNFQSRRPNTSFCFLDIRSPGLGDTAMYLCATSREFGFSYEQYFGPGTRLTVT.